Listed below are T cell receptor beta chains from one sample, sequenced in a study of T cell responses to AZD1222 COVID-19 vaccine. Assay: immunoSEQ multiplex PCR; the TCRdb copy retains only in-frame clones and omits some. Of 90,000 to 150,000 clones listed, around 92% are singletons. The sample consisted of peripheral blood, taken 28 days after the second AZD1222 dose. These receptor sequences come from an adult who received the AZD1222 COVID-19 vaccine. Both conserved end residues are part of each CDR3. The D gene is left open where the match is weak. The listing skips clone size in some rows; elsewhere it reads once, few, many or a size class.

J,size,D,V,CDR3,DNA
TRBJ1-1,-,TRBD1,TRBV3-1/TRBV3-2,CASRRDSLNTEAFF,TGTGCCAGCAGAAGGGACAGCCTAAACACTGAAGCTTTCTTT
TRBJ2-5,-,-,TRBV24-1,CATSQGDSVETQYF,TGTGCCACCAGTCAAGGGGACTCCGTGGAGACCCAGTACTTC
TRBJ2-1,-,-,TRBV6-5,CASSYDGVNVNEQFF,TGTGCCAGCAGTTACGATGGGGTAAATGTAAATGAGCAGTTCTTC
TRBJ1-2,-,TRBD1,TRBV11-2,CASSSLRGKQYGYTF,TGTGCCAGCAGCTCGCTCAGGGGGAAACAGTATGGCTACACCTTC
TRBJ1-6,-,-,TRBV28,CASRKGMERSSYNSPLHF,TGTGCCAGCAGGAAAGGAATGGAGAGGAGCTCCTATAATTCACCCCTCCACTTT
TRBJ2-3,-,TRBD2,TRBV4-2,CASSQGNGGAADTQYF,TGTGCCAGCAGCCAAGGAAACGGGGGGGCGGCAGATACGCAGTATTTT
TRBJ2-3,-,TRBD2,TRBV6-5,CASSPERDQTDTQYF,TGTGCCAGCAGTCCCGAGCGGGACCAGACAGATACGCAGTATTTT
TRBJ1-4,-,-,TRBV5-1,CASSLGNRATNEKLFF,TGCGCCAGCAGCTTGGGTAACAGGGCAACTAATGAAAAACTGTTTTTT
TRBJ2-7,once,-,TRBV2,CASGTGVYEQYF,TGTGCCAGCGGGACTGGGGTTTACGAGCAGTACTTC
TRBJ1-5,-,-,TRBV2,CASSEALGGKYSQPQHF,TGTGCCAGCAGTGAAGCGCTTGGGGGGAAGTACAGTCAGCCCCAGCATTTT
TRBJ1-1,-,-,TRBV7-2,CASSIPGDAEAFF,TGTGCCAGCAGTATTCCGGGAGACGCTGAAGCTTTCTTT
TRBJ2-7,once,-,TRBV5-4,CASSRRDGGGREQYF,TGTGCCAGCAGCCGGAGAGATGGAGGGGGCAGGGAGCAGTACTTC
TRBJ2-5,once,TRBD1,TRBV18,CASSPGTGHQETQYF,TGTGCCAGCTCACCGGGGACAGGGCACCAAGAGACCCAGTACTTC
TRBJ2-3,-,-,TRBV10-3,CAIGFEGGSTDTQYF,TGTGCCATCGGCTTTGAGGGCGGAAGCACAGATACGCAGTATTTT
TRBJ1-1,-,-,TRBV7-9,CASSLAQGMNTEAFF,TGTGCCAGCAGCTTAGCTCAGGGAATGAACACTGAAGCTTTCTTT
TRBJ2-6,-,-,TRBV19,CASSILPSGANVLTF,TGTGCCAGTAGTATTCTTCCCTCTGGGGCCAACGTCCTGACTTTC